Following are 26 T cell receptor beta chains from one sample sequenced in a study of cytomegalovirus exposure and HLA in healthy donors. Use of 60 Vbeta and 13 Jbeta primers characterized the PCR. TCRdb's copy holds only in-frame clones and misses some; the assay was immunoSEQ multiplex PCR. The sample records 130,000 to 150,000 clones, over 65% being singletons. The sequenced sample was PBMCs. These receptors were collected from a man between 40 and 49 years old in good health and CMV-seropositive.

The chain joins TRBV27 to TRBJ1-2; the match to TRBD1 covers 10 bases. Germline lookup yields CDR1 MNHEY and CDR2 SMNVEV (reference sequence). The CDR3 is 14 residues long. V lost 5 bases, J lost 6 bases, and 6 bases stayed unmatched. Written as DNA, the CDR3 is TGTGCCAGCAGTCCGCGACAGGGGGCGGATGGCTACACCTTC. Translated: CASSPRQGADGYTF.

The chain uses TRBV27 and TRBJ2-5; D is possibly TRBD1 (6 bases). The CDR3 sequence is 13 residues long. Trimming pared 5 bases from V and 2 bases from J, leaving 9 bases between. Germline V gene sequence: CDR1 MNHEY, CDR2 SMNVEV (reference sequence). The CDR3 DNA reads TGTGCCAGCAGTCGACAGGCACAAGAGACCCAGTACTTC. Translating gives CASSRQAQETQYF.

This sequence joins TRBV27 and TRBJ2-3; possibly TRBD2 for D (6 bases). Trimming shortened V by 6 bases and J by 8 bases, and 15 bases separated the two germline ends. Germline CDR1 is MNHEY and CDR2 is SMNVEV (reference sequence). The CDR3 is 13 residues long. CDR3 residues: CASRTGVSGTQYF. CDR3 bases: TGTGCCAGCAGGACGGGGGTATCCGGTACGCAGTATTTT.

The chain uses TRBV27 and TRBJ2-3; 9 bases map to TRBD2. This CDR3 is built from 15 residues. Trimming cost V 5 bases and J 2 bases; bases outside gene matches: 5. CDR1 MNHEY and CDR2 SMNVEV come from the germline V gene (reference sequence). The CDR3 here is CASSRLAELTDTQYF. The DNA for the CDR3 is TGTGCCAGCAGTCGACTAGCGGAGCTCACAGATACGCAGTATTTT.

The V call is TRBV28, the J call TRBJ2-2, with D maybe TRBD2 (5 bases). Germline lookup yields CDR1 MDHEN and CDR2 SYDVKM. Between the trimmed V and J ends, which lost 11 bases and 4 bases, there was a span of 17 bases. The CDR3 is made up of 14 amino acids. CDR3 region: CALGRTAGTGELFF. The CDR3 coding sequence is TGTGCCTTAGGACGTACGGCGGGCACCGGGGAGCTGTTTTTT.

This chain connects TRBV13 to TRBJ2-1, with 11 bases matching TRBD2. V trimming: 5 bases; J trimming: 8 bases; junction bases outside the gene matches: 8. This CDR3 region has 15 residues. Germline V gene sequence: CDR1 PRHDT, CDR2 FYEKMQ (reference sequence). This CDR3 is CASSPTSGTFDEQFF. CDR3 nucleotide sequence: TGTGCCAGCAGCCCGACTAGCGGGACTTTTGATGAGCAGTTCTTC. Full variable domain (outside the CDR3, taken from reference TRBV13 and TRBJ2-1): AAGVIQSPRHLIKEKRETATLKCYPIPRHDTVYWYQQGPGQDPQFLISFYEKMQSDKGSIPDRFSAQQFSDYHSELNMSSLELGDSALYFCASSPTSGTFDEQFFGPGTRLTVL.

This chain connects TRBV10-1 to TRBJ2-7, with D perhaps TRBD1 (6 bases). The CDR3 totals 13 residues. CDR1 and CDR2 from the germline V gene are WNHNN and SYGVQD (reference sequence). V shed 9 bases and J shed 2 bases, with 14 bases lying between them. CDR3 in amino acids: CARKQGRPYEQYF. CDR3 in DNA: TGCGCCAGAAAACAGGGTAGGCCCTACGAGCAGTACTTC.

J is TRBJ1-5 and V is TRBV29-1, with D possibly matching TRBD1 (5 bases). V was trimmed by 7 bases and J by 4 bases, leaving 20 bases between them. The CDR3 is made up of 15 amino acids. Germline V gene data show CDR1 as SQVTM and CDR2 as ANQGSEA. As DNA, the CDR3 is TGCAGCGCGCAGCTCCAGGGATTGGGGAATCAGCCCCAGCATTTT. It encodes CSAQLQGLGNQPQHF.

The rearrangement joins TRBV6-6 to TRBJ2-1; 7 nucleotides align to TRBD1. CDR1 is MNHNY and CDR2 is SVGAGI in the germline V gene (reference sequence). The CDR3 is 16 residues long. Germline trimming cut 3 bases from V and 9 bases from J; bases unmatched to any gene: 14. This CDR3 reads CASSYMGQTTKPEQFF. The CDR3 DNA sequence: TGTGCCAGCAGTTATATGGGACAGACGACGAAACCTGAGCAGTTCTTC.

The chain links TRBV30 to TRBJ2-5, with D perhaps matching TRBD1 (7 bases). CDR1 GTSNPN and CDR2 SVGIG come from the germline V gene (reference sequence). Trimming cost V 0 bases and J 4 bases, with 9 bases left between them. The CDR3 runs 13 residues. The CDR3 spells CAWSVQGGETQYF. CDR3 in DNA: TGTGCCTGGAGTGTGCAGGGGGGAGAGACCCAGTACTTC.

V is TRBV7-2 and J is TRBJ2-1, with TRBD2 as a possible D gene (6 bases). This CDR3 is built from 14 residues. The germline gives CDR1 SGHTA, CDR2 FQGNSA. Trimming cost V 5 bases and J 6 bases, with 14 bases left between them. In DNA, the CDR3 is TGTGCCAGCAGCAATAGTGGAGGGCCCAATGAGCAGTTCTTC. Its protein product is CASSNSGGPNEQFF.

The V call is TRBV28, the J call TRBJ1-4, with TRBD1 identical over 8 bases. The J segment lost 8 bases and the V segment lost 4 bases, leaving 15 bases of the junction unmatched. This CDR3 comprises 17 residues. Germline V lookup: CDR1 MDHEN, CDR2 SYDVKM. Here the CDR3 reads CASSSAGQERGVEKLFF. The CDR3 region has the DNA TGTGCCAGCAGTTCGGCGGGACAGGAAAGAGGAGTAGAAAAACTGTTTTTT.

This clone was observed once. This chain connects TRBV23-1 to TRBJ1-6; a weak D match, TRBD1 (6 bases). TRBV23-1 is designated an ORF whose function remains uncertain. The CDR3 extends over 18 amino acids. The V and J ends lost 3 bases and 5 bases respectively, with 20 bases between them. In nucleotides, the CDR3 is TGCGCCAGCAGTCACTACTGGGGAGGGGGGGAGAATAATTCACCCCTCCACTTT. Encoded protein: CASSHYWGGGENNSPLHF.

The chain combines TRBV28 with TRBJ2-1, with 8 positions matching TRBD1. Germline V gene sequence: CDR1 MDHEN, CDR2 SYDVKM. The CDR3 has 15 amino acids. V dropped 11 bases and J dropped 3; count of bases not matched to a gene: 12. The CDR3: CASLGTGTHYNEQFF. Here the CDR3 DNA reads TGTGCCTCACTCGGGACAGGAACCCACTACAATGAGCAGTTCTTC.

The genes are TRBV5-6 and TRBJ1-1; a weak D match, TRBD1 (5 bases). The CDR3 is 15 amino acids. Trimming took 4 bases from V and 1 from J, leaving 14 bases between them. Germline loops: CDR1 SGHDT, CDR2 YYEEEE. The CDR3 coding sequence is TGTGCCAGCAGCCCTTTTGGTACAGGGAACACTGAAGCTTTCTTT. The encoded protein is CASSPFGTGNTEAFF.

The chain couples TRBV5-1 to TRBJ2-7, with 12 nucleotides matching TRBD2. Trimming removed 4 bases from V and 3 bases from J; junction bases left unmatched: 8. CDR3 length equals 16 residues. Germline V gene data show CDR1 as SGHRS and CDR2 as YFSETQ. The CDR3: CASSRRTSGDHYEQYF. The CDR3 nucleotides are TGCGCCAGCAGCCGACGGACTAGCGGGGACCACTACGAGCAGTACTTC.

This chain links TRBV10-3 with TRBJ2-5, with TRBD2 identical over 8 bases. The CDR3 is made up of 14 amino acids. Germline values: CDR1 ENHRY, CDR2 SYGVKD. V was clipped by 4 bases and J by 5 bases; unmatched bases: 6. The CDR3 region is CAISGGTSPETQYF. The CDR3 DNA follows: TGTGCCATCAGTGGGGGGACTAGTCCTGAGACCCAGTACTTC.

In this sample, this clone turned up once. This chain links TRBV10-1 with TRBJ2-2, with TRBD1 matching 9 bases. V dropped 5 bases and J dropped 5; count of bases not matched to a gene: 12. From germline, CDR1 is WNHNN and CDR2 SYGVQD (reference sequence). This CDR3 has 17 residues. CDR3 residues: CASSNNRDRVRTGELFF. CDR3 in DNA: TGCGCCAGCAGTAACAACCGGGACAGGGTTAGGACCGGGGAGCTGTTTTTT.

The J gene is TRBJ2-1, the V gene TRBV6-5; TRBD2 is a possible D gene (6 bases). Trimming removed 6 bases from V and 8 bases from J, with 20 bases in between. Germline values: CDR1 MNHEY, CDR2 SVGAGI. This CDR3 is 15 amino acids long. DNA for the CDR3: TGTGCCAGCAGGGCCGGGGAGGCAGGGATCTATGAGCAGTTCTTC. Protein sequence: CASRAGEAGIYEQFF.

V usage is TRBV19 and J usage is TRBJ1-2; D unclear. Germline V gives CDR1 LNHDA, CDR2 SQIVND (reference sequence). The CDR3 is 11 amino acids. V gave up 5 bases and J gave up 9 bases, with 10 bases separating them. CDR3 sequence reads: CASSFKTSYTF. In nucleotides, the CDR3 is TGTGCCAGTAGTTTTAAGACAAGCTACACCTTC.

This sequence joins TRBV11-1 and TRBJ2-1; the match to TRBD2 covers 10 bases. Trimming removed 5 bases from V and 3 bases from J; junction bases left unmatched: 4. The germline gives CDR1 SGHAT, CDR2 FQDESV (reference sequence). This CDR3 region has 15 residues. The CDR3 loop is CASSPRTSGYNEQFF. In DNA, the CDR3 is TGTGCCAGCAGCCCCCGGACTAGCGGCTACAATGAGCAGTTCTTC.

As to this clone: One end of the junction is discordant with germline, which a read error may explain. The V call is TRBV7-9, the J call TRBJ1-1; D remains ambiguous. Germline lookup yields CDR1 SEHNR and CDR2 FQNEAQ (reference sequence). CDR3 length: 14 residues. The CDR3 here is CSSSLVFFYTEAFF. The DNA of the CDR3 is TGTTCCAGCAGCTTAGTCTTTTTCTACACTGAAGCTTTCTTT.

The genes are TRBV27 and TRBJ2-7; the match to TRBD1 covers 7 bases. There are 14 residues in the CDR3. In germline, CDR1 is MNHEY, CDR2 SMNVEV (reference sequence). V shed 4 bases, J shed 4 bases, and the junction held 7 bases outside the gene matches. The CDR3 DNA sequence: TGTGCCAGCAGTTCAGGGGGTGTCCCTTACGAGCAGTACTTC. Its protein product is CASSSGGVPYEQYF.

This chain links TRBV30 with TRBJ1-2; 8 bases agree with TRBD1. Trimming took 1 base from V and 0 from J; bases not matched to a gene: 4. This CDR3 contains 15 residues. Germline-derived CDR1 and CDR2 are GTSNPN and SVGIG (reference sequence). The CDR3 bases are TGTGCCTGGAGTGGGGACAGGAGATCTAACTATGGCTACACCTTC. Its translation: CAWSGDRRSNYGYTF.

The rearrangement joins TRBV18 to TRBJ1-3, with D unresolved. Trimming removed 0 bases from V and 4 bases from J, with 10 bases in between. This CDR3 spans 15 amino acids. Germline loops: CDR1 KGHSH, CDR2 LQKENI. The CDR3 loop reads CASSPPSAGGNTIYF. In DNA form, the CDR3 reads TGTGCCAGCTCACCACCGTCTGCGGGGGGAAACACCATATATTTT. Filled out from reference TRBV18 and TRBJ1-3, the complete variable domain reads NAGVMQNPRHLVRRRGQEARLRCSPMKGHSHVYWYRQLPEEGLKFMVYLQKENIIDESGMPKERFSAEFPKEGPSILRIQQVVRGDSAAYFCASSPPSAGGNTIYFGEGSWLTVV.

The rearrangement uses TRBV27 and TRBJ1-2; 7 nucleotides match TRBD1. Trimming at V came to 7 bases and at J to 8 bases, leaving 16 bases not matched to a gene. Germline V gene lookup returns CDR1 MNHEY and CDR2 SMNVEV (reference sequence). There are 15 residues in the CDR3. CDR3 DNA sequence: TGTGCCAGCAATCCGAGGGTCGGACAAGGGGGCGGCTACACCTTC. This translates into CASNPRVGQGGGYTF.